This entry describes one TCR beta chain. Which antigen it targets is not known. No base-level quality is on record; no much larger clone is a single base apart. The sample has other DNA sequences that encode this CDR3 too. This specimen comes from a study of shared clonotypes between healthy human individuals (dated by TCRdb to about 2020). Context from the whole study: The cohort comprised two women and three men aged 18 to 49 years. Per donor, three plates each were used for CD4 naive and CD4 memory, two for CD8 naive, and one for CD8 memory. Different laboratories and diverse techniques were used to prepare libraries and sequence TCR repertoires, to increase sequencing depth and limit assay-specific biases. Blood TCR repertoires of a handful of healthy adults were deeply sequenced to estimate repertoire size and the extent of clonotype sharing between individuals. Between about 0.85 and 9.5 billion PBMCs per donor were obtained by leukapheresis. What the work shows at the level of the full study, not this receptor alone: Higher generation probabilities were observed for clonotypes shared by all four sorted-subset donors than for non-shared clonotypes. Only blood was sampled, and tissue TCR repertoires likely differ from those in blood. Larger estimated clonotype richness was generally found for naive subsets than for memory subsets. Incomplete sequencing was indicated by rarefaction of sorted-subset datasets, despite the large sequencing depth. Across a few donors, approximately 4.9% of naive CD4, roughly 3.4% of naive CD8, approximately 2.5% of memory CD4, and roughly 0.41% of memory CD8 clonotypes were shared. Pairwise subsampling led to the expectation that sequencing depth would affect the degree of clonotype sharing among donors. Because the study included a small number of donors, the genetic and exposure-history diversity represented was limited.

Using the deep immunoSEQ assay, TCR CDR3 regions were amplified from genomic DNA by multiplex PCR. Genomic DNA extracted from each cell subset was distributed evenly over all wells of several immunoSEQ 96-well plates, and each plate served as one replicate. For sorted subsets, approximately 190 ng of genomic DNA, equivalent to some 30,000 T cell genomes, went into each replicate PCR. Purified libraries were measured with a Qubit 3.0 fluorometer, size-checked on a Bioanalyzer 2100, and measured again with the KAPA Library Quantification kit. A separate single-read 150-cycle Illumina NextSeq 550 flow cell was used to sequence each immunoSEQ 96-well plate. For the original study's pipeline: Because the immunoSEQ output included only junctional sequences and no quality scores, the filtering could not be the same as the filtering used for full-length reads. To assign V/J genes and CDR3, sequences were annotated using PyIR, a Python wrapper for IgBLAST v1.9, with IMGT germline references. Any read was removed if the V/J assignment was weak (E-value above 1e-6), the CDR3 was missing, or the read contained stop codons, out-of-frame junctions, or ambiguous translated residues. V3J clonotypes were defined as sequences sharing the same inferred V gene, J gene, and CDR3 amino acid sequence. The percentage overlap between two repertoires was calculated by dividing the number of shared unique clonotypes by the size of the smaller repertoire. Repertoire richness was assessed with RTK rarefaction, the Chao1 estimator, and Recon v2.1 estimates of unobserved clonotypes. Generation probabilities were computed with OLGA for all TCRbeta clonotypes obtained by the gDNA method from several donors. In TCRdb, the immuneACCESS table is reduced to in-frame sequences with V and J assigned. These tables do not hold every clone; where another copy was compared, an unresolved V gene accounts for under half, and the others remain unexplained. V, J and clone size derive from that table, while D and trimming were established from the DNA sequence. This sample has about 2.3 million clones in its table, and roughly 93% of those were observed once. Of the sample, under 0.45% falls within the top ten clones.

The CDR3 measures 14 amino acids from cysteine to phenylalanine. Just the 42-base CDR3 DNA is kept, in frame starting at base 1. Trimming costs V 1 base and J 1 base, and their ends lie 7 bases apart. From the germline V gene, CDR1 is SGHRS and CDR2 is YFSETQ. The donors were healthy, HIV-negative adults with no recently reported acute infections or vaccinations. Every donor was a Caucasian adult residing in Nashville, Tennessee, USA. Magnetic negative selection was used to enrich CD4+ T cells, after which naive cells were positively selected on CD45RA and the negative fraction became the memory subset. Blood was collected by leukapheresis, and PBMCs were isolated by Ficoll-Histopaque density gradient centrifugation and then cryopreserved in liquid nitrogen vapor phase. Analytical flow cytometry was used to check the purity and quantity of each magnetically sorted T cell population. Genomic DNA was isolated from every sorted fraction and measured by UV absorbance on a Nanodrop 2000c.

The rearranged segments are TRBV5-1 and TRBJ2-3; no D segment can be confidently identified. Material for sequencing was naive CD4+ T cells from PBMCs. The cell subset or site label of this sample denotes: CD45RA+ positively selected. This receptor was identified in a man younger than 30 in good health. Some clones in this sample may be carry-over from other donors' samples. The CDR3 region has the sequence CASSLWGRTDTQYF. In nucleotides, the sequence is TGCGCCAGCAGCTTGTGGGGTCGCACAGATACGCAGTATTTT.